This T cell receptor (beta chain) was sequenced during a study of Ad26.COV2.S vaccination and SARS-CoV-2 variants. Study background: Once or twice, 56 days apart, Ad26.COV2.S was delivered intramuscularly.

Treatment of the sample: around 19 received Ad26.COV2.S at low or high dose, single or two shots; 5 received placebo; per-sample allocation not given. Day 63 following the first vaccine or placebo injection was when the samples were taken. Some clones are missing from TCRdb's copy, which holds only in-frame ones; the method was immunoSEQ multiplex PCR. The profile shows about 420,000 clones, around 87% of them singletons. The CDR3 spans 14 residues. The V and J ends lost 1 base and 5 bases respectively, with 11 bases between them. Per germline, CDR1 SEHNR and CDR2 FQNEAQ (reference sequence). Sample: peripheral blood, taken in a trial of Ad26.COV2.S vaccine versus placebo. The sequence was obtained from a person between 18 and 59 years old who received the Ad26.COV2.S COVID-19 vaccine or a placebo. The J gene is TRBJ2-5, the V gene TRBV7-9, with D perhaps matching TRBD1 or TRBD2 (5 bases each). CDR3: CASSLVRGWETQYF. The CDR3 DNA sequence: TGTGCCAGCAGCTTAGTTCGGGGCTGGGAGACCCAGTACTTC.